The next 12 T cell receptor beta chains were all read from a single sample in a study of cytomegalovirus exposure and HLA in healthy donors. Some clones are missing from TCRdb's copy, which holds only in-frame ones; the method was immunoSEQ multiplex PCR. The sample holds over 110,000 clones, about 88% seen once. The sample comprised PBMCs. These receptor sequences come from a man younger than 35 in good health and CMV-seropositive.

The CDR3 spells CASSGQGLTYNEQFF. The CDR3 nucleotides are TGTGCCAGCAGCGGGCAGGGGCTCACCTACAATGAGCAGTTCTTC. This chain joins TRBV9 and TRBJ2-1; a possible D gene is TRBD1 (6 bases). Germline V gene data show CDR1 as SGDLS and CDR2 as YYNGEE. The ends were cut back, 3 bases at V and 2 bases at J, with 12 bases in the middle. The CDR3 runs to 15 residues.

This rearrangement joins TRBV12-1 to TRBJ2-1; the D segment call TRBD1 is taken from the table without a DNA check. TRBV12-1 is a pseudogene segment. The CDR3 has 11 amino acids. Here the CDR3 reads CASSFPNEQFF. The CDR3 region has the DNA TGTGCCAGCAGCTTTCCAAATGAGCAGTTCTTC.

The table lists this clone with a count of one. The chain recombines TRBV7-9 with TRBJ2-2; TRBD2 is a possible D gene (6 bases). Trimming pared 3 bases from V and 6 bases from J, leaving 14 bases between. Per the germline V gene, CDR1 is SEHNR and CDR2 is FQNEAQ (reference sequence). The CDR3 has 15 residues. Here the CDR3 reads CASSLTGSGAGELFF. The CDR3, as DNA: TGTGCCAGCAGCTTGACCGGGAGCGGCGCCGGGGAGCTGTTTTTT.

V usage is TRBV5-1 and J usage is TRBJ1-1; unclear D gene. Trimming shortened V by 0 bases and J by 1 base, and 7 bases separated the two germline ends. This CDR3 has 14 amino acids. Germline CDR1 reads SGHRS; CDR2 reads YFSETQ. CDR3 sequence (DNA): TGCGCCAGCAGCTTGGACACCGCGAACACTGAAGCTTTCTTT. It codes for CASSLDTANTEAFF.

The chain combines TRBV2 with TRBJ1-1, with D possibly being TRBD1 (5 bases). Germline CDR1 is SNHLY and CDR2 is FYNNEI. The CDR3 consists of 15 residues. Trimming shortened V by 4 bases and J by 1 base, and 13 bases separated the two germline ends. CDR3 in amino acids: CASSAQVGGNTEAFF. The CDR3 DNA sequence: TGTGCCAGCAGTGCGCAGGTGGGGGGGAACACTGAAGCTTTCTTT.

This chain connects TRBV6-5 to TRBJ1-3; D possibly corresponds to TRBD1 (6 bases). The CDR3 is made up of 15 amino acids. The V gene lost 8 bases and the J gene lost 4 bases, with 18 bases spanning the gap. Germline CDR1 is MNHEY and CDR2 is SVGAGI. This CDR3 is CASAGRGAIGNTIYF. The CDR3 coding sequence is TGTGCCAGCGCCGGGAGGGGGGCTATCGGAAACACCATATATTTT.

The CDR3 coding sequence is TGTGCCAGCAGCTTGGGGCAGGGGGCAAATTCACCCCTCCACTTT. It codes for CASSLGQGANSPLHF. V and J are TRBV5-6 and TRBJ1-6; 8 nucleotides agree with TRBD1. The CDR3 consists of 15 residues. V was pared by 0 bases and J by 7 bases, with 3 bases of the junction left unmatched. Germline V gene sequence: CDR1 SGHDT, CDR2 YYEEEE. Filled out from reference TRBV5-6 and TRBJ1-6, the complete variable domain reads DAGVTQSPTHLIKTRGQQVTLRCSPKSGHDTVSWYQQALGQGPQFIFQYYEEEERQRGNFPDRFSGHQFPNYSSELNVNALLLGDSALYLCASSLGQGANSPLHFGNGTRLTVT.

The chain links TRBV5-1 to TRBJ2-4, with a tentative D call TRBD1 (6 bases). The germline CDR1 and CDR2 sequences are SGHRS and YFSETQ. V gave up 2 bases and J gave up 8 bases, with 20 bases separating them. The CDR3 consists of 16 residues. For the CDR3, the DNA is TGCGCCAGCAGCTTCTCCAGGGGACCCAATTTGGACATTCAGTACTTC. Its translation is CASSFSRGPNLDIQYF.

This chain connects TRBV9 to TRBJ2-7; 7 bases line up with TRBD2. This CDR3 spans 15 amino acids. Germline CDR1 SGDLS, CDR2 YYNGEE. The trim removed 3 bases at V and 3 bases at J, leaving 9 bases unmatched. DNA for the CDR3: TGTGCCAGCAGCGCCAGTGACGGGAGGTACTACGAGCAGTACTTC. It translates to CASSASDGRYYEQYF.

This chain uses TRBV6-6 with TRBJ1-1; D is unresolved. Between the trimmed V and J ends, which lost 7 bases and 1 base, there was a span of 4 bases. CDR3 size: 11 residues. Germline CDR1 MNHNY, CDR2 SVGAGI (reference sequence). DNA for the CDR3: TGTGCCAGCACCAAGAACACTGAAGCTTTCTTT. This codes for CASTKNTEAFF.

The count of this clone is one. The V call is TRBV7-9, the J call TRBJ2-5, with D possibly being TRBD1 (5 bases). The CDR3 contains 14 residues. CDR1 is SEHNR and CDR2 is FQNEAQ in the germline V gene (reference sequence). Trimming removed 2 bases from V and 5 bases from J, with 12 bases in between. CDR3 in amino acids: CASSLPQGLETQYF. CDR3 in DNA: TGTGCCAGCAGCTTACCCCAGGGTTTGGAGACCCAGTACTTC.

The chain combines TRBV6-1 with TRBJ1-4, with D possibly being TRBD1 (5 bases). The CDR3 sequence is 13 residues long. V was shortened by 10 bases and J by 4 bases, with 13 bases between the two germline ends. Germline V CDR1 and CDR2: MNHNS, SASEGT. The CDR3 DNA reads as TGTGCCACCTCAAGGGGCAGTAATGAAAAACTGTTTTTT. Its protein product is CATSRGSNEKLFF.